Listed below are T cell receptor beta chains from one sample, sequenced in a study of technical replicates of blood from a few donors. The protocol was immunoSEQ multiplex PCR, while the TCRdb copy is restricted to in-frame clones and leaves out a portion. Counted here are just over 95,000 clones, about 95% occurring once; the ten biggest clones make up around 0.31%. Sequencing input: T cells isolated from PBMCs. These receptors originate from a human donor in good health. Each CDR3 is given with its conserved first and last residue. D genes are given only for firm matches. A row's size may be missing; if present it is once, few, many or a size class.

J | V | D | size | CDR3 | DNA
TRBJ2-1 | TRBV7-3 | NA | NA | CASSLPFVDEQFF | TGTGCCAGCAGCTTACCCTTTGTAGATGAGCAGTTCTTC
TRBJ2-2 | TRBV29-1 | TRBD1 | NA | CSVEGGQGLRNTGELFF | TGCAGCGTTGAAGGGGGACAGGGCCTACGGAACACCGGGGAGCTGTTTTTT
TRBJ2-7 | TRBV4-1 | NA | once | CASSQGTYRSYEQYF | TGCGCCAGCAGCCAAGGGACTTACCGCTCCTACGAGCAGTACTTC
TRBJ1-2 | TRBV10-3 | TRBD1 | once | CAISQVGTGSDGYTF | TGTGCCATCAGCCAGGTTGGGACAGGATCGGATGGCTACACCTTC
TRBJ2-1 | TRBV6-5 | TRBD2 | NA | CASSYSMSGRWNEQFF | TGTGCCAGCAGTTACTCGATGAGCGGGAGGTGGAATGAGCAGTTCTTC
TRBJ2-6 | TRBV4-3 | NA | NA | CASSAHATGGALSGANVLTF | TGCGCCAGCAGCGCACATGCAACGGGTGGAGCTCTATCTGGGGCCAACGTCCTGACTTTC
TRBJ1-2 | TRBV28 | NA | once | CASSRRGGTYGYTF | TGTGCCAGCAGTCGCCGTGGGGGGACCTATGGCTACACCTTC
TRBJ2-2 | TRBV6-5 | NA | NA | CASSYLSTGELFF | TGTGCCAGCAGTTACCTGAGCACCGGGGAGCTGTTTTTT
TRBJ2-3 | TRBV29-1 | TRBD2 | NA | CSVDIAGAADTQYF | TGCAGCGTTGATATAGCGGGAGCGGCAGATACGCAGTATTTT
TRBJ2-7 | TRBV19 | TRBD2 | NA | CASSMGLAASEQYF | TGTGCCAGTAGTATGGGACTAGCGGCGAGCGAGCAGTACTTC
TRBJ1-5 | TRBV5-8 | NA | NA | CASSLGTDSYSNQPQHF | TGTGCCAGCAGCTTGGGGACAGATTCCTATAGCAATCAGCCCCAGCATTTT
TRBJ1-3 | TRBV30 | NA | NA | CAWSPSRSSGNTIYF | TGTGCCTGGAGTCCCTCGAGGAGCTCTGGAAACACCATATATTTT
TRBJ1-1 | TRBV27 | TRBD1 | NA | CASSATGITEAFF | TGTGCCAGCAGCGCGACAGGGATCACTGAAGCTTTCTTT
TRBJ2-7 | TRBV4-2 | NA | NA | CASSPPRREVESYEQYF | TGTGCCAGCAGCCCCCCTAGGAGGGAGGTTGAATCCTACGAGCAGTACTTC
TRBJ2-7 | TRBV10-3 | TRBD1 | NA | CAISETGALLEQYF | TGTGCCATCAGTGAGACAGGGGCGCTACTCGAGCAGTACTTC
TRBJ2-7 | TRBV25-1 | NA | NA | CASSAAYEQYF | TGTGCCAGCAGTGCAGCCTACGAGCAGTACTTC
TRBJ1-4 | TRBV30 | TRBD1 | NA | CAWDRGRFRELFF | TGTGCCTGGGACAGGGGGCGATTTCGTGAACTGTTTTTT
TRBJ2-1 | TRBV14 | TRBD2 | NA | CASSRGLAGSYSSNEQFF | TGTGCCAGCAGCCGAGGACTAGCGGGATCCTATTCTAGCAATGAGCAGTTCTTC
TRBJ2-3 | TRBV9 | NA | NA | CASSDGQQADTQYF | TGTGCCAGCAGCGACGGACAGCAGGCAGATACGCAGTATTTT
TRBJ2-3 | TRBV25-1 | NA | NA | CASSDTRSTDTQYF | TGTGCCAGCAGTGACACCCGGAGCACAGATACGCAGTATTTT
TRBJ2-2 | TRBV7-3 | NA | NA | CASRGGHNTGELFF | TGTGCCAGCAGAGGCGGGCATAACACCGGGGAGCTGTTTTTT
TRBJ2-5 | TRBV27 | TRBD2 | NA | CASSPTSGRGETQYF | TGTGCCAGCAGTCCTACTAGCGGGAGGGGAGAGACCCAGTACTTC
TRBJ1-1 | TRBV11-3 | TRBD1 | NA | CASSSRGTGWTEAFF | TGTGCCAGCAGCTCCCGAGGGACAGGGTGGACTGAAGCTTTCTTT
TRBJ1-1 | TRBV2 | NA | NA | CASSIGGSNTEAFF | TGTGCCAGCAGTATAGGGGGATCGAACACTGAAGCTTTCTTT
TRBJ2-5 | TRBV28 | NA | NA | CASSVLAWETQYF | TGTGCCAGCAGCGTACTAGCTTGGGAGACCCAGTACTTC
TRBJ2-7 | TRBV11-3 | NA | NA | CASSRGDISYEQYF | TGTGCCAGCAGCCGAGGGGACATCTCCTACGAGCAGTACTTC
TRBJ2-4 | TRBV19 | TRBD1 | once | CASSIKGAATLAKNIQYF | TGTGCCAGTAGTATCAAGGGGGCCGCGACCCTAGCCAAAAACATTCAGTACTTC
TRBJ1-1 | TRBV6-6 | NA | NA | CASSPIMNTEAFF | TGTGCCAGCTCCCCAATCATGAACACTGAAGCTTTCTTT
TRBJ1-5 | TRBV7-7 | TRBD1 | NA | CASSRDRNQPQHF | TGTGCCAGCAGTCGGGACAGAAATCAGCCCCAGCATTTT
TRBJ1-6 | TRBV30 | TRBD1 | few | CAWSALGQGASYNSPLHF | TGTGCCTGGAGTGCCCTGGGACAGGGGGCATCCTATAATTCACCCCTCCACTTT
TRBJ1-1 | TRBV11-3 | TRBD1 | few | CASSFSQGALDTEAFF | TGTGCCAGCAGTTTCAGCCAGGGGGCGTTGGACACTGAAGCTTTCTTT